A single sample gave rise to the 5 T cell receptor beta chains below, sequenced in a study of blood T cell repertoires in COVID-19. Clones were sequenced by immunoSEQ multiplex PCR, and TCRdb holds only the in-frame ones, with some missing. The table records roughly 250,000 clones, 85% to 90% of them present only once. Sequenced: peripheral blood. The receptors shown here come from a young woman with COVID-19, enrolled during active disease.

The gene calls are TRBV5-1 and TRBJ2-3; 9 nucleotides match TRBD2. CDR3 length: 16 residues. Germline CDR1 SGHRS, CDR2 YFSETQ. V was pared by 0 bases and J by 1 base, with 3 bases of the junction left unmatched. CDR3 residues: CASSLVASGGTDTQYF. The DNA for the CDR3 is TGCGCCAGCAGCTTGGTTGCTAGCGGGGGCACAGATACGCAGTATTTT.

V and J are TRBV3-1 (or the pseudogene TRBV3-2) and TRBJ1-2; D might be TRBD1 (6 bases). The CDR3 length is 16 residues. V lost 3 bases, J lost 4 bases, and 18 bases lay in between. CDR1 and CDR2 from the germline V gene are LGHDT and YNNKEL (reference sequence). The CDR3 spells CASSHGGATDIYGYTF. CDR3 in DNA: TGTGCCAGCAGCCACGGGGGGGCGACGGATATCTATGGCTACACCTTC.

The genes are TRBV5-1 and TRBJ2-1, with a weak D call TRBD2 (6 bases). CDR1 is SGHRS, CDR2 YFSETQ, per germline. V dropped 4 bases and J dropped 5 bases, with 16 bases sitting between them. This CDR3 has 15 residues. CDR3 bases: TGCGCCAGCAGCACGTGGCGGTCGGGGGACAATGAGCAGTTCTTC. As protein: CASSTWRSGDNEQFF.

This clone was detected only a few times. V gene TRBV14 combines with J gene TRBJ2-7; no clear D. CDR1 and CDR2 from the germline V gene are SGHDN and FVKESK. The CDR3 spans 17 residues. Between the trimmed V and J ends, which lost 0 bases and 0 bases, there was a span of 15 bases. The CDR3, as DNA: TGTGCCAGCAGCCAAGATCTTAGCCCGGGTTTCTCCTACGAGCAGTACTTC. Translated: CASSQDLSPGFSYEQYF.

This sequence joins TRBV4-1 and TRBJ2-7; 12 nucleotides line up with TRBD2. J gave up 1 base and V 1 base, and 5 bases lay outside the gene matches. The CDR3 length is 17 residues. Germline V gives CDR1 MGHRA, CDR2 YSYEKL. CDR3 coding DNA: TGCGCCAGCAGCCAAGGGCTAGCGGGGGGGCGTTCCTACGAGCAGTACTTC. Translation: CASSQGLAGGRSYEQYF.